Listed below are T cell receptor beta chains from one sample, sequenced in a study of T cells after yellow fever vaccination. TCRdb called the 5' RACE reads again in MiXCR, with one record for every CDR3 protein. The repertoire holds over 250,000 distinct CDR3 sequences, with over 4% as singletons. The sequencing here drew on PBMCs, taken 5 days after the yellow fever booster vaccination. The receptors stem from a man between 18 and 29 years old who received the YFV17D yellow fever vaccine. The CDR3 runs from the conserved cysteine through the conserved F or W. D genes are given only for firm matches. Not every row has a clone size; where given, it reads once, few, many or a size class.

>TRBD1|TRBV3-1|.|TRBJ2-3
CASSRDRRTDTQYF
TGTGCCAGCAGCAGGGACAGGCGCACAGATACGCAGTATTTT
>.|TRBV9|.|TRBJ2-1
CASSVKSRDYNEQFF
TGTGCCAGCAGCGTAAAATCGAGGGACTACAATGAGCAGTTCTTC
>TRBD1|TRBV4-1|many|TRBJ1-1
CASSRLGQGARGTEAFF
TGCGCCAGCAGCCGCTTGGGACAGGGGGCGCGGGGCACTGAAGCTTTCTTT
>.|TRBV24-1|.|TRBJ2-3
CATSDSMNDFTDTQYF
TGTGCCACCAGTGATTCCATGAACGACTTCACAGATACGCAGTATTTT
>TRBD1|TRBV12-3/TRBV12-4|few|TRBJ1-4
CASSFGDRAGNEKLFF
TGTGCCAGCAGTTTTGGGGACAGGGCGGGGAATGAAAAACTGTTTTTT
>.|TRBV6-5|few|TRBJ1-3
CASSRTIPGNTIYF
TGTGCCAGCAGTCGGACAATCCCTGGAAACACCATATATTTT
>.|TRBV19|few|TRBJ1-5
CASSIGGFDQPQHF
TGTGCCAGTAGTATTGGAGGGTTCGATCAGCCCCAGCATTTT
>.|TRBV4-3|many|TRBJ1-1
CASSQDGDAAFF
TGCGCCAGCAGCCAAGATGGAGACGCCGCTTTCTTT
>.|TRBV20-1|many|TRBJ1-5
CSARGGSNQPQHF
TGCAGTGCTAGAGGGGGCAGCAATCAGCCCCAGCATTTT
>.|TRBV29-1|few|TRBJ2-7
CSVEGIEEGYEQYF
TGCAGCGTTGAAGGAATCGAGGAGGGCTACGAGCAGTACTTC
>TRBD1|TRBV7-7|many|TRBJ2-5
CASSPRTGGQETQYF
TGTGCTAGCAGCCCGCGGACAGGGGGACAAGAGACCCAGTACTTC
>.|TRBV19|.|TRBJ1-6
CASSSGTTAAPLHF
TGTGCCAGTAGTTCCGGGACAACGGCGGCACCCCTCCACTTT
>.|TRBV11-2|few|TRBJ2-1
CASSLDGPYNEQFF
TGTGCCAGCAGCTTAGACGGGCCCTACAATGAGCAGTTCTTC
>.|TRBV10-3|.|TRBJ1-1
CAISESGGNTEAFF
TGTGCCATCAGTGAGTCGGGGGGCAACACTGAAGCTTTCTTT
>.|TRBV18|many|TRBJ1-5
CASSTDSNQPQHF
TGTGCCAGCTCAACAGATTCCAATCAGCCCCAGCATTTT
>.|TRBV27|few|TRBJ2-7
CASSLGVATYEQYF
TGTGCCAGCAGTTTAGGGGTTGCGACCTACGAGCAGTACTTC
>.|TRBV6-5|.|TRBJ2-3
CASSYDPGSTDTQYF
TGTGCCAGCAGTTACGATCCAGGAAGCACAGATACGCAGTATTTT
>TRBD1|TRBV20-1|few|TRBJ2-7
CSARDPKTGGGYEQYF
TGCAGTGCTAGAGATCCCAAGACAGGGGGCGGATACGAGCAGTACTTC
>.|TRBV7-2|.|TRBJ2-1
CASSVSPGEQFF
TGTGCCAGCAGCGTCAGTCCTGGTGAGCAGTTCTTC
>.|TRBV4-3|.|TRBJ1-5
CASSQDSSNQPQHF
TGCGCCAGCAGCCAAGACAGTAGCAATCAGCCCCAGCATTTT
>TRBD2|TRBV5-1|few|TRBJ2-7
CASSFFAGESYEQYF
TGCGCCAGCAGCTTCTTCGCGGGGGAGTCCTACGAGCAGTACTTC
>.|TRBV29-1|few|TRBJ1-5
CSVGDVPNQPQHF
TGCAGCGTCGGGGACGTTCCGAATCAGCCCCAGCATTTT
>TRBD1|TRBV7-9|many|TRBJ1-1
CASSRKGTGNTEAFF
TGTGCCAGCAGCCGGAAAGGGACAGGGAATACTGAAGCTTTCTTT
>.|TRBV7-8|many|TRBJ1-1
CASTPGRRGPIAEAFF
TGTGCCAGCACCCCGGGGAGGAGAGGTCCGATCGCTGAAGCTTTCTTT
>TRBD1|TRBV7-2|few|TRBJ1-1
CASSDRGQENTEAFF
TGTGCCAGCAGCGACCGGGGACAGGAGAACACTGAAGCTTTCTTT
>.|TRBV6-6|few|TRBJ2-5
CASSYARVGTQYF
TGTGCCAGCAGTTACGCCCGGGTCGGGACCCAGTACTTC
>TRBD1|TRBV19|few|TRBJ1-5
CASIPGDSLPSNQPQHF
TGTGCCAGTATACCCGGGGACAGCCTCCCTAGCAATCAGCCCCAGCATTTT
>TRBD2|TRBV7-2|many|TRBJ2-1
CASSAPGGFNNEQFF
TGTGCCAGCAGCGCGCCCGGGGGGTTTAATAATGAGCAGTTCTTC
>.|TRBV28|few|TRBJ2-1
CASNTRGFYNEQFF
TGTGCCAGTAACACAAGGGGGTTCTACAATGAGCAGTTCTTC
>.|TRBV18|few|TRBJ1-4
CASSPETAHEKLFF
TGTGCCAGCTCACCGGAAACGGCCCATGAAAAACTGTTTTTT
>.|TRBV5-5|.|TRBJ1-5
CASSTTRQNNQPQHF
TGTGCCAGCAGCACTACCCGACAGAACAATCAGCCCCAGCATTTT